This entry describes one T cell receptor beta chain. This sample stems from a study of blood T cell repertoires in COVID-19. The wider study: Samples came from the United States, Italy and Spain, spanning acute and convalescent COVID-19.

Sequencing was performed with immunoSEQ multiplex PCR; in TCRdb, only in-frame clones are kept and a portion is missing. This table has around 130,000 clones, 84% appearing once. The CDR3 covers 19 residues. Trimming removed 5 bases from V and 1 base from J; junction bases left unmatched: 17. Germline V CDR1 and CDR2: MNHNY, SVGAGI (reference sequence). This receptor was taken from a man aged 25 to 40 with COVID-19, enrolled during active disease. Sequencing input: peripheral blood. The chain carries TRBV6-6 and TRBJ2-3; 8 bases map to TRBD1. CDR3 DNA: TGTGCCAGCAGTCTAACCTCAGGGGGCGAGTCTCCAGGCACAGATACGCAGTATTTT. The encoded protein is CASSLTSGGESPGTDTQYF.